A single sample is the source of the 20 T cell receptor beta chains below, sequenced in a study of blood T cells in healthy people across ages (dated by TCRdb to 2013 to 2016). Library prep was done by 5' RACE. The reads were generated on an Illumina HiSeq 2500. A second PCR of about 6 to 12 cycles was performed with a sample-barcoded 5' primer and a J-beta primer mix. Through fastp at Q25 and MiXCR, TCRdb rebuilt clones from the public reads, retaining in-frame beta chains. For every CDR3 protein sequence, its rows merge into one entry that carries the most common genes and DNA. Counted in this sample were under 2,000,000 distinct CDR3 sequences; 49% of them appeared once. Together, the top ten hold approximately 2.1% of the sample. Specimen: blood. These receptors all stem from a woman in her forties in good health.

In this sample, this clonotype turned up a few times. V and J are TRBV27 and TRBJ2-3, with D possibly TRBD1 on 6 matching bases. CDR3 length: 15 residues. V was clipped by 10 bases and J by 0 bases, with 17 bases between them. CDR1 and CDR2 from the germline V gene are MNHEY and SMNVEV (reference sequence). CDR3 sequence (DNA): TGTGCCACCTCTCGACAGGAGATGAGCACAGATACGCAGTATTTT. Amino acid sequence: CATSRQEMSTDTQYF.

A few counts support this clonotype. The chain has TRBV6-5 and TRBJ2-1, with 9 nucleotides matching TRBD1. The germline gives CDR1 MNHEY, CDR2 SVGAGI. The CDR3 covers 16 residues. Trimming removed 1 base from V and 2 bases from J; junction bases left unmatched: 3. Here the CDR3 reads CASSYLGQGTYNEQFF. Written as DNA, the CDR3 is TGTGCCAGCAGTTACTTGGGACAGGGAACCTACAATGAGCAGTTCTTC.

There are a few counts of this clonotype. The CDR3 loop reads CSARWGEYGYTF. DNA for the CDR3: TGCAGTGCTAGGTGGGGGGAGTATGGCTACACCTTC. V and J are TRBV20-1 and TRBJ1-2, with a weak D call TRBD1 (5 bases). V lost 3 bases and J lost 5, with 10 bases in between. This CDR3 contains 12 residues. CDR1 is DFQATT, CDR2 SNEGSKA, per germline (reference sequence).

This clonotype turned up a few times. The chain is built from TRBV27 and TRBJ2-7; D is unresolved. This CDR3 has 15 residues. Germline V gene lookup returns CDR1 MNHEY and CDR2 SMNVEV (reference sequence). V lost 2 bases and J lost 0, with 11 bases in between. The CDR3 reads CASSLTAFASYEQYF. CDR3 DNA: TGTGCCAGCAGTTTAACGGCTTTTGCCTCCTACGAGCAGTACTTC.

This clonotype was seen repeatedly, ten times or more. The V and J genes are TRBV21-1 and TRBJ2-1; the table assigns TRBD2, which was not confirmed against the DNA. TRBV21-1 is shown as a pseudogene. CDR3 length: 17 amino acids. CDR3 protein: CASTRTAGGLIPWEQFF. As DNA, the CDR3 is TGTGCCAGCACCCGAACAGCGGGGGGGCTTATCCCCTGGGAGCAGTTCTTC.

The sample holds many counts of this clonotype. The chain couples TRBV4-3 to TRBJ2-1; 14 bases are a match to TRBD2. Losses at the gene ends were 4 bases for V and 2 bases for J; bases not matched to a gene: 1. The CDR3 spans 16 residues. CDR1 and CDR2 (germline): LGHNA, YSLEER. The CDR3 DNA reads as TGCGCCAGCAGCCCGACTAGCGGGGGGGCCTACAATGAGCAGTTCTTC. Translating gives CASSPTSGGAYNEQFF.

The chain uses TRBV18 and TRBJ2-5; possible D gene TRBD1, 6 bases. The DNA end is a closer match to TRBJ2-7, so the J assignment may be wrong. CDR1 is KGHSH, CDR2 LQKENI, per germline. The CDR3 loop spans 13 amino acids. DNA of the CDR3: TGTGCCAGCTCGCCGACGCAGGGGTACGAGCAGTACTTC. It specifies CASSPTQGYEQYF.

This clonotype was found a few times. The chain combines TRBV9 with TRBJ2-1; possible D gene TRBD1, 6 bases. CDR3 length equals 15 residues. CDR1 SGDLS and CDR2 YYNGEE come from the germline V gene. Trimming took off 1 base at V and 2 bases at J, with 10 bases between the two ends. The CDR3 sequence: CASSVSQGTYNEQFF. CDR3 DNA: TGTGCCAGCAGCGTATCCCAGGGGACCTACAATGAGCAGTTCTTC.

V usage is TRBV4-3 and J usage is TRBJ2-4; 7 bases are shared with TRBD1. The J call may be in error: the DNA end matches TRBJ2-7 better. CDR3 length: 14 amino acids. From germline, CDR1 is LGHNA and CDR2 YSLEER. CDR3 amino acids: CASSLTGDTYEQYF. CDR3 nucleotide sequence: TGCGCCAGCAGCCTAACAGGGGATACCTACGAGCAGTACTTC.

In this sample, this clonotype turned up a few times. The chain joins TRBV12-3 or TRBV12-4 to TRBJ1-1; no reliable D call. The V end lost 2 bases, the J end lost 0 bases, and 10 bases lay between the germline ends. The CDR3 totals 15 residues. The CDR3: CASSLFEGLNTEAFF. CDR3 DNA: TGTGCCAGCAGTTTATTCGAGGGTTTGAACACTGAAGCTTTCTTT.

This clonotype was seen only a few times. The rearrangement uses TRBV7-2 and TRBJ2-1; a possible D gene is TRBD1 (6 bases). CDR1 is SGHTA, CDR2 FQGNSA, per germline. The CDR3 totals 18 residues. Trimming pared 4 bases from V and 1 base from J, leaving 20 bases between. CDR3 in amino acids: CASSSQPLGARSYNEQFF. The CDR3 DNA sequence: TGTGCCAGCAGCTCCCAGCCCTTGGGGGCGCGGTCCTACAATGAGCAGTTCTTC.

The J gene is TRBJ2-3, the V gene TRBV12-3 or TRBV12-4; TRBD2 might be the D (5 bases). V was clipped by 5 bases and J by 0 bases, with 24 bases between them. CDR3 length: 19 amino acids. CDR3 nucleotide sequence: TGTGCCAGCAGTAGAATCGGACTCTCGCCAGACCCTAGCACAGATACGCAGTATTTT. The encoded protein is CASSRIGLSPDPSTDTQYF.

The chain couples TRBV5-6 to TRBJ2-1; 7 bases match TRBD2. CDR1 is SGHDT and CDR2 is YYEEEE in the germline V gene. The CDR3 covers 16 residues. V lost 6 bases and J lost 4; bases outside the gene matches: 13. CDR3 nucleotides: TGTGCCAGCAACAGACTGAGCGGGGTATTATACAATGAGCAGTTCTTC. It encodes CASNRLSGVLYNEQFF.

The CDR3 protein is CASSLRGLVPPYEQYF. The CDR3 region has the DNA TGTGCCAGCAGCCTTAGAGGATTGGTTCCCCCCTACGAGCAGTACTTC. This chain uses TRBV28 with TRBJ2-7; D is undetermined. Trimming shortened V by 6 bases and J by 2 bases, and 20 bases separated the two germline ends. The length of the CDR3 is 16 residues. Looked up from germline, CDR1 is MDHEN and CDR2 is SYDVKM.

This clonotype came up a few times. The V gene is TRBV20-1, the J gene TRBJ2-7; TRBD1 agrees at 7 bases. The ends lost 5 bases at V and 3 bases at J; junction bases unmatched: 10. The germline CDR1 and CDR2 sequences are DFQATT and SNEGSKA (reference sequence). The CDR3 runs to 14 residues. Here the CDR3 reads CSAVPASGGYEQYF. The CDR3 DNA is TGCAGTGCTGTACCTGCATCAGGGGGCTACGAGCAGTACTTC.

This clonotype was detected only a few times. This chain joins TRBV5-1 and TRBJ1-2; the D gene is possibly TRBD1 (6 bases). Per germline, CDR1 SGHRS and CDR2 YFSETQ. The CDR3 length is 12 residues. Trimming took 2 bases from V and 10 from J, leaving 12 bases between them. CDR3 bases: TGCGCCAGCAGCTTCCACAGGGAGGACTACACCTTC. Encoded protein: CASSFHREDYTF.

There are a few counts of this clonotype. A single base separates this from a much larger clone, so it may be a read error. The V and J genes are TRBV29-1 and TRBJ2-7; unclear D gene. Gene TRBJ2-5 matches the end of the DNA better, so the J call may be wrong. Germline lookup yields CDR1 SQVTM and CDR2 ANQGSEA. CDR3 length equals 10 residues. CDR3 coding DNA: TGCAGCGTTGGCACTGAGACCCAGTACTTC. As protein: CSVGTETQYF.

This clonotype was detected a few times. This chain uses TRBV5-1 with TRBJ2-7, with 7 positions matching TRBD1. The CDR3 has 12 residues. Germline V gives CDR1 SGHRS, CDR2 YFSETQ. Trimming cost V 4 bases and J 5 bases; bases outside gene matches: 3. The CDR3 region is CASSIGGNEQYF. For the CDR3, the DNA is TGCGCCAGCAGCATAGGGGGCAACGAGCAGTACTTC.

The V call is TRBV27, the J call TRBJ1-6, with D uncertain. The CDR3 extends over 14 amino acids. The V gene's germline CDR1 is MNHEY and CDR2 SMNVEV (reference sequence). Trimming cost V 2 bases and J 6 bases, with 8 bases left between them. As DNA, the CDR3 is TGTGCCAGCAGTTTAGTGGCAGTTAATTCACCCCTCCACTTT. The encoded protein is CASSLVAVNSPLHF.

V and J are TRBV4-2 and TRBJ2-1; no firm D call. The V gene lost 4 bases and the J gene lost 3 bases, with 10 bases spanning the gap. The CDR3 extends over 14 amino acids. Germline CDR1 is LGHNA and CDR2 is YNFKEQ. CDR3 nucleotide sequence: TGTGCCAGCAGCCTCAACGTTGGCTACAATGAGCAGTTCTTC. This translates into CASSLNVGYNEQFF.